The 17 T cell receptor beta chains below were found in one sample sequenced in a study of CD8 T cells in Susac syndrome. Random hexamers were used to reverse transcribe an amount of roughly 0.5 to 1 ug RNA. TCRdb re-derived calls from the immunoSEQ multiplex PCR reads in MiXCR, one entry per CDR3 protein. The data show 140,000 to 150,000 distinct CDR3 sequences, approximately 95% seen once. Sequenced sample: CD4+ T cells from PBMCs. The receptors here all came from a human donor with multiple sclerosis.

V usage is TRBV7-9 and J usage is TRBJ2-1, with 8 bases lining up with TRBD2. V dropped 5 bases and J dropped 8; count of bases not matched to a gene: 11. The CDR3 sequence is 15 residues long. Germline CDR1 SEHNR, CDR2 FQNEAQ (reference sequence). As DNA, the CDR3 is TGTGCCAGCAGCGCCCGGGGACTAGGAGTCGATGAGCAGTTCTTC. Translating gives CASSARGLGVDEQFF.

J is TRBJ2-1 and V is TRBV7-9; maybe TRBD2 (5 bases). The V gene's germline CDR1 is SEHNR and CDR2 FQNEAQ (reference sequence). CDR3 size: 15 residues. V lost 1 base, J lost 1 base, and 8 bases lay in between. CDR3 DNA: TGTGCCAGCAGCTTAGTCAGCGGATCCTACAATGAGCAGTTCTTC. Protein sequence: CASSLVSGSYNEQFF.

This CDR3 is CASSLIANTEAFF. The CDR3 region has the DNA TGTGCCAGCAGCCTGATAGCGAACACTGAAGCTTTCTTT. The V and J genes are TRBV5-4 and TRBJ1-1; D gene uncertain. The ends were cut back, 4 bases at V and 1 base at J, with 8 bases in the middle. CDR1 SGHNT and CDR2 YYREEE come from the germline V gene (reference sequence). CDR3 size: 13 residues.

The chain is built from TRBV15 and TRBJ2-3; the D gene is possibly TRBD2 (5 bases). V was cut by 3 bases and J by 4 bases, with 11 bases left in between. CDR3 length equals 14 residues. CDR1 and CDR2 from the germline V gene are LNHNV and YYDKDF (reference sequence). CDR3: CATSSHGLADTQYF. CDR3 DNA sequence: TGTGCCACCAGCAGTCACGGACTCGCAGATACGCAGTATTTT.

The rearrangement links TRBV6-5 to TRBJ1-2, with 7 bases that match TRBD1. Unmatched junction bases numbered 17, after V lost 2 bases and J lost 8 bases. Germline CDR1 reads MNHEY; CDR2 reads SVGAGI. The CDR3 has 17 amino acids. The CDR3 DNA sequence: TGTGCCAGCAGTTACACCCCACGGACAGGCAAAGGTCCCGGCTACACCTTC. Translating gives CASSYTPRTGKGPGYTF.

The chain employs TRBV14 and TRBJ2-3; 8 nucleotides line up with TRBD2. The V segment lost 3 bases and the J segment 5 bases; nucleotides outside the gene matches: 10. In germline, CDR1 is SGHDN, CDR2 FVKESK. The CDR3 is 16 amino acids. The CDR3 loop is CASSHPSPSGGDTQYF. The DNA for the CDR3 is TGTGCCAGCAGCCACCCATCGCCGAGCGGGGGAGATACGCAGTATTTT.

The chain couples TRBV7-9 to TRBJ1-2, with D hard to call. This CDR3 has 11 amino acids. CDR1 SEHNR and CDR2 FQNEAQ come from the germline V gene (reference sequence). Trimming took off 7 bases at V and 2 bases at J, with 5 bases between the two ends. For the CDR3, the DNA is TGTGCCAGCACAGACAACTATGGCTACACCTTC. It translates to CASTDNYGYTF.

This sequence joins TRBV11-2 and TRBJ1-2; the D is unclear. CDR3 length equals 16 residues. Germline V gives CDR1 SGHAT, CDR2 FQNNGV. The germline V and J ends were trimmed by 3 bases and 8 bases, with 22 bases remaining between them. This CDR3 is CASSFPRGRGGRGYTF. CDR3 DNA: TGTGCCAGCAGCTTCCCCCGGGGTCGGGGAGGTCGCGGCTACACCTTC. Drawing the rest from reference TRBV11-2 and TRBJ1-2, the complete variable domain is EAGVAQSPRYKIIEKRQSVAFWCNPISGHATLYWYQQILGQGPKLLIQFQNNGVVDDSQLPKDRFSAERLKGVDSTLKIQPAKLEDSAVYLCASSFPRGRGGRGYTFGSGTRLTVV.

J is TRBJ2-2 and V is TRBV3-1; TRBD2 aligns across 13 bases. CDR3 size: 23 residues. V trimming: 2 bases; J trimming: 1 base; junction bases outside the gene matches: 19. Germline CDR1 and CDR2: LGHDT and YNNKEL (reference sequence). The chain's CDR3 is CASSQQAHRAAGLAGRNTGELFF. CDR3 in DNA: TGTGCCAGCAGCCAACAAGCTCACAGGGCCGCGGGACTAGCGGGACGGAACACCGGGGAGCTGTTTTTT.

The chain is built from TRBV4-3 and TRBJ2-3, with TRBD1 matching over 9 bases. Germline lookup yields CDR1 LGHNA and CDR2 YSLEER. The J segment lost 6 bases and the V segment lost 0 bases, leaving 13 bases of the junction unmatched. The CDR3 sequence is 18 residues long. CDR3 sequence reads: CASSQEWGQGWPPDTQYF. DNA for the CDR3: TGCGCCAGCAGCCAAGAGTGGGGACAGGGTTGGCCCCCCGATACGCAGTATTTT.

V is TRBV29-1 and J is TRBJ2-5; 7 bases are shared with TRBD2. Germline V gene data show CDR1 as SQVTM and CDR2 as ANQGSEA. V was clipped by 6 bases and J by 3 bases; unmatched bases: 7. CDR3 length equals 13 residues. Written as DNA, the CDR3 is TGCAGCGTGGCGGGAGCCTGGAAAGAGACCCAGTACTTC. Translation: CSVAGAWKETQYF.

The gene calls are TRBV18 and TRBJ2-1, with D uncertain. Germline CDR1 is KGHSH and CDR2 is LQKENI. Trimming took off 0 bases at V and 3 bases at J, with 9 bases between the two ends. The CDR3 covers 15 residues. CDR3 residues: CASSPPGMYYNEQFF. The CDR3 bases are TGTGCCAGCTCACCACCGGGCATGTACTACAATGAGCAGTTCTTC.

The chain employs TRBV11-3 and TRBJ2-1; TRBD1 might be the D (6 bases). The CDR3 consists of 15 residues. The V gene's germline CDR1 is SGHNT and CDR2 YENEEA. Trimming left V 5 bases short and J 2 bases short, with 13 bases between. The CDR3 loop is CASSRRDTAYNEQFF. CDR3 sequence (DNA): TGTGCCAGCAGCCGCCGGGACACCGCCTACAATGAGCAGTTCTTC.

This chain links TRBV15 with TRBJ1-4, with 9 bases that match TRBD1. This CDR3 is built from 15 residues. The V and J ends lost 1 base and 6 bases, in that order; junction bases with no gene match: 3. In germline, CDR1 is LNHNV, CDR2 YYDKDF (reference sequence). The CDR3 DNA sequence: TGTGCCACCAGCAGAGGGGACAGGGAACATGAAAAACTGTTTTTT. It codes for CATSRGDREHEKLFF. Looking up the rest from reference TRBV15 and TRBJ1-4 gives the full variable domain: DAMVIQNPRYQVTQFGKPVTLSCSQTLNHNVMYWYQQKSSQAPKLLFHYYDKDFNNEADTPDNFQSRRPNTSFCFLDIRSPGLGDTAMYLCATSRGDREHEKLFFGSGTQLSVL.

The chain couples TRBV6-6 to TRBJ2-3; D gene unclear. The V and J ends lost 0 bases and 0 bases respectively, with 10 bases between them. The length of the CDR3 is 16 residues. Germline CDR1 is MNHNY and CDR2 is SVGAGI (reference sequence). The CDR3 is CASSYSRGASTDTQYF. The CDR3 region has the DNA TGTGCCAGCAGTTACTCCCGAGGTGCTAGCACAGATACGCAGTATTTT.

The CDR3 loop reads CASSPGTSATYEQYF. The CDR3 region has the DNA TGTGCCAGCAGCCCTGGGACTAGCGCAACCTACGAGCAGTACTTC. The chain is built from TRBV3-1 and TRBJ2-7; 10 nucleotides agree with TRBD2. This CDR3 contains 15 residues. Germline V CDR1 and CDR2: LGHDT, YNNKEL (reference sequence). The junction had 5 bases not matched to a gene; V was cut back by 4 bases and J by 2 bases.

The chain carries TRBV28 and TRBJ1-1; a weak D match, TRBD1 (6 bases). The CDR3 is made up of 14 amino acids. Trimming took 5 bases from V and 5 from J, leaving 15 bases between them. Germline loops: CDR1 MDHEN, CDR2 SYDVKM. The CDR3 DNA reads as TGTGCCAGCAGTCCCGTGACAGGAGGGACTGAAGCTTTCTTT. This sequence encodes CASSPVTGGTEAFF.